Below are 21 T cell receptor beta chains sequenced from a single sample in a study. TCRdb reprocessed the RT-PCR reads via MiXCR and lists one record per CDR3 protein. In the table there are about 680,000 distinct CDR3 sequences, more than 13% of which are singletons. The sample comprised memory CD4+ T cells from blood. The source of these receptors is a female donor in good health, serving as a healthy control.

The V gene is TRBV28, the J gene TRBJ1-2, with a tentative D call TRBD1 (5 bases). Trimming took off 7 bases at V and 4 bases at J, with 19 bases between the two ends. The CDR3 is made up of 15 amino acids. The V gene's germline CDR1 is MDHEN and CDR2 SYDVKM. CDR3 coding DNA: TGTGCCAGCACTCAAGACAGCAACTGGGGCTATGGCTACACCTTC. Translated: CASTQDSNWGYGYTF.

The chain carries TRBV6-5 and TRBJ1-2; the D is unclear. The germline V and J ends were trimmed by 6 bases and 1 base, with 9 bases remaining between them. Germline assignment: CDR1 MNHEY and CDR2 SVGAGI. CDR3 length equals 13 residues. For the CDR3, the DNA is TGTGCCAGCAGCCGGCAAGATAACTATGGCTACACCTTC. It codes for CASSRQDNYGYTF.

The J gene is TRBJ2-1, the V gene TRBV7-3, with TRBD1 matching over 7 bases. Germline CDR1 is SGHTA and CDR2 is FQGTGA. This CDR3 has 15 residues. The ends lost 0 bases at V and 6 bases at J; junction bases unmatched: 5. In DNA form, the CDR3 reads TGTGCCAGCAGCTTAACGCAACAGGGGTTCAATGAGCAGTTCTTC. Its protein product is CASSLTQQGFNEQFF.

The V call is TRBV30, the J call TRBJ2-7; 14 nucleotides match TRBD2. J was trimmed by 0 bases and V by 2 bases; bases with no gene match: 6. The CDR3 loop spans 17 amino acids. From germline, CDR1 is GTSNPN and CDR2 SVGIG (reference sequence). DNA of the CDR3: TGTGCCTGGAGTCCGACTAGCGGGAGGGCCCTCTCCTACGAGCAGTACTTC. The encoded protein is CAWSPTSGRALSYEQYF.

This clonotype was counted between two and nine times. The J gene is TRBJ1-4, the V gene TRBV20-1; perhaps TRBD1 as D (5 bases). The CDR3 length is 16 residues. V dropped 0 bases and J dropped 3 bases, with 14 bases sitting between them. Germline CDR1 DFQATT, CDR2 SNEGSKA (reference sequence). The CDR3 spells CSARDLGREPNEKLFF. CDR3 coding DNA: TGCAGTGCTAGAGATCTTGGCAGGGAGCCTAATGAAAAACTGTTTTTT.

Only a few counts were recorded for this clonotype. The chain uses TRBV7-2 and TRBJ1-1, with D unresolved. The germline CDR1 and CDR2 sequences are SGHTA and FQGNSA. This CDR3 has 14 amino acids. The ends were cut back, 7 bases at V and 3 bases at J, with 15 bases in the middle. CDR3 sequence: CASTPTSGDTEAFF. In nucleotides, the CDR3 is TGTGCCAGCACCCCCACGTCGGGCGACACTGAAGCTTTCTTT.

This clonotype was detected a few times. The chain carries TRBV9 and TRBJ2-3; 7 bases line up with TRBD2. The CDR3 is 15 residues long. Germline trimming cut 3 bases from V and 1 base from J; bases unmatched to any gene: 5. Germline V gene lookup returns CDR1 SGDLS and CDR2 YYNGEE. The CDR3 DNA reads TGTGCCAGCAGCGCCCTTGGGGGGGGCACAGATACGCAGTATTTT. Protein sequence: CASSALGGGTDTQYF.

This clonotype was seen a few times. This rearrangement joins TRBV5-4 to TRBJ2-2; tentatively, D is TRBD2 (6 bases). Germline V lookup: CDR1 SGHNT, CDR2 YYREEE (reference sequence). The V and J ends lost 5 bases and 4 bases respectively, with 15 bases between them. This CDR3 region has 15 residues. CDR3 sequence: CASREGGRGTGELFF. The CDR3, as DNA: TGTGCCAGCAGGGAAGGAGGGCGGGGCACCGGGGAGCTGTTTTTT.

This clonotype showed up just a few times. The chain recombines TRBV7-9 with TRBJ2-3; TRBD2 matches 10 bases. J lost 6 bases, V lost 1 base, and 7 bases had no gene match. CDR1 and CDR2 (germline): SEHNR, FQNEAQ (reference sequence). The CDR3 runs 16 residues. As DNA, the CDR3 is TGTGCCAGCAGCTTAGGGCTAGCGGGGGATTTCGATACGCAGTATTTT. This translates into CASSLGLAGDFDTQYF.

This clonotype has a count of ten or more. V usage is TRBV29-1 and J usage is TRBJ2-7, with D unresolved. Looked up from germline, CDR1 is SQVTM and CDR2 is ANQGSEA. This CDR3 has 11 residues. With 5 bases removed from V and 2 bases from J, the gap between germline ends came to 7 bases. The CDR3 spells CSVQNPYEQYF. DNA of the CDR3: TGCAGCGTTCAAAATCCCTACGAGCAGTACTTC.

A word on this clonotype: A junction boundary mismatches the germline segment, possibly from a read error. V is TRBV30 and J is TRBJ2-1, with a weak D call TRBD1 (5 bases). Germline V gives CDR1 GTSNPN, CDR2 SVGIG (reference sequence). There are 17 residues in the CDR3. In DNA, the CDR3 is TGTGCCTGGACATCCTCAGACAGCGAAAGCTCCTACAATAAGCAGTTCTTC. This sequence encodes CAWTSSDSESSYNKQFF.

The chain has TRBV5-1 and TRBJ1-1; D might be TRBD1 (5 bases). V was cut by 0 bases and J by 3 bases, with 9 bases left in between. Germline V gene sequence: CDR1 SGHRS, CDR2 YFSETQ. CDR3 length: 14 residues. CDR3 loop: CASSLGQLDTEAFF. Written as DNA, the CDR3 is TGCGCCAGCAGCTTGGGACAGCTTGACACTGAAGCTTTCTTT.

The rearrangement links TRBV5-1 to TRBJ1-4, with D perhaps matching TRBD1 (5 bases). The CDR3 has 14 residues. The germline V gene has CDR1 SGHRS and CDR2 YFSETQ. Trimming pared 2 bases from V and 7 bases from J, leaving 12 bases between. This CDR3 reads CASSLDSLSEKLFF. The DNA of the CDR3 is TGCGCCAGCAGCTTAGACAGCCTCAGTGAAAAACTGTTTTTT.

The sample holds many counts of this clonotype. The chain joins TRBV6-5 to TRBJ2-5; D tentatively fits TRBD1 or TRBD2 (5 bases each). The CDR3 totals 15 residues. CDR1 and CDR2 (germline): MNHEY, SVGAGI. V was shortened by 0 bases and J by 5 bases, with 13 bases between the two germline ends. Written as DNA, the CDR3 is TGTGCCAGCAGTTACTCGGGGCGGGTTGTGGAGACCCAGTACTTC. Protein product: CASSYSGRVVETQYF.

The chain couples TRBV12-3 or TRBV12-4 to TRBJ2-7; 7 bases line up with TRBD1. This CDR3 is 12 amino acids long. V shed 6 bases, J shed 4 bases, and the junction held 3 bases outside the gene matches. CDR3 amino acids: CASRRTGYEQYF. In nucleotides, the CDR3 is TGTGCCAGCAGGAGGACAGGTTACGAGCAGTACTTC.

This clonotype was counted ten times or more. The rearrangement links TRBV4-1 to TRBJ1-1; a possible D gene is TRBD1 (6 bases). CDR1 MGHRA and CDR2 YSYEKL come from the germline V gene. Trimming stripped 4 bases from V and 0 bases from J, with 15 bases between. The CDR3 totals 16 residues. CDR3 amino acids: CASSRGGQGLNTEAFF. The CDR3 nucleotides read TGCGCCAGCAGCCGGGGGGGCCAGGGACTGAACACTGAAGCTTTCTTT.

This clonotype was seen at least ten times. This rearrangement joins TRBV4-3 to TRBJ2-7; 9 bases fit TRBD1. The germline V gene encodes CDR1 LGHNA and CDR2 YSLEER. The CDR3 totals 13 residues. The J segment lost 2 bases and the V segment lost 4 bases, leaving 0 bases of the junction unmatched. CDR3 bases: TGCGCCAGCAGCCGGGACAGGGCCTACGAGCAGTACTTC. Encoded protein: CASSRDRAYEQYF.

This chain joins TRBV29-1 and TRBJ2-1, with a tentative D call TRBD2 (6 bases). The CDR3 contains 15 residues. The V gene's germline CDR1 is SQVTM and CDR2 ANQGSEA. V lost 6 bases and J 0 bases, leaving 15 bases between the germline ends. CDR3 nucleotide sequence: TGCAGCGTCCCGGGGACTTTCAGCTCCTACAATGAGCAGTTCTTC. It translates to CSVPGTFSSYNEQFF.

Many counts were recorded for this clonotype. V and J are TRBV29-1 and TRBJ2-7, with D perhaps assigned TRBD1 or TRBD2 (5 bases each). Germline values: CDR1 SQVTM, CDR2 ANQGSEA. The V and J ends lost 5 bases and 5 bases respectively, with 16 bases between them. The CDR3 runs to 13 residues. CDR3 nucleotide sequence: TGCAGCGTTCCTCAGGGACCGGGCCACGAGCAGTACTTC. Translating it yields CSVPQGPGHEQYF.

This clonotype was detected only a few times. The J gene is TRBJ2-7, the V gene TRBV7-9; D might be TRBD2 (5 bases). The CDR3 spans 15 residues. Trimming pared 3 bases from V and 2 bases from J, leaving 14 bases between. Looked up from germline, CDR1 is SEHNR and CDR2 is FQNEAQ (reference sequence). As DNA, the CDR3 is TGTGCCAGCAGCTTCCCGGGAAGAACCCCCTACGAGCAGTACTTC. This codes for CASSFPGRTPYEQYF.

This clonotype appeared a few times. This chain connects TRBV9 to TRBJ2-5; D is ambiguous. Per germline, CDR1 SGDLS and CDR2 YYNGEE. CDR3 length: 16 residues. V lost 0 bases to trimming and J lost 7 bases, with 19 bases between them. The CDR3 DNA follows: TGTGCCAGCAGCGTAGGGCCCTCTAAACCAGAGGCGACCCAGTACTTC. The encoded protein is CASSVGPSKPEATQYF. Full variable domain (outside the CDR3, taken from reference TRBV9 and TRBJ2-5): DSGVTQTPKHLITATGQRVTLRCSPRSGDLSVYWYQQSLDQGLQFLIQYYNGEERAKGNILERFSAQQFPDLHSELNLSSLELGDSALYFCASSVGPSKPEATQYFGPGTRLLVL.